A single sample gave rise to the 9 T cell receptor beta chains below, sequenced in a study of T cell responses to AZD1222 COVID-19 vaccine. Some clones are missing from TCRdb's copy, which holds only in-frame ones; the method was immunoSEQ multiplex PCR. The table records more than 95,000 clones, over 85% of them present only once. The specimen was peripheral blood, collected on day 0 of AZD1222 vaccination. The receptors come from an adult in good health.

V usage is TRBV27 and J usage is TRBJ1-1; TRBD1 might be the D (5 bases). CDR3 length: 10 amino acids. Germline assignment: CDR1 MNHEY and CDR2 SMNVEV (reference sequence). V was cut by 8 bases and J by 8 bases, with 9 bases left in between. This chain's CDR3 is CASGGTEAFF. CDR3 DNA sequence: TGTGCCAGCGGGGGAACGGAAGCTTTCTTT.

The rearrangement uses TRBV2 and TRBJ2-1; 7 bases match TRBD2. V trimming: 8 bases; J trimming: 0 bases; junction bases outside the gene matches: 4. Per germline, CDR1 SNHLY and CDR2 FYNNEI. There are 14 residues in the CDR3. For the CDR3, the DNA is TGTGCCAGCCGGGGCGGGAGCTCCTACAATGAGCAGTTCTTC. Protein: CASRGGSSYNEQFF.

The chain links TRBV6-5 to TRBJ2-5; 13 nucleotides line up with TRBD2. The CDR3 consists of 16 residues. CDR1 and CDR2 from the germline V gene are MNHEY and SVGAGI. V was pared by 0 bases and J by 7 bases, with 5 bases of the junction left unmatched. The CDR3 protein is CASSYSLAGGPGTQYF. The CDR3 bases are TGTGCCAGCAGTTACTCACTAGCGGGAGGGCCCGGGACCCAGTACTTC.

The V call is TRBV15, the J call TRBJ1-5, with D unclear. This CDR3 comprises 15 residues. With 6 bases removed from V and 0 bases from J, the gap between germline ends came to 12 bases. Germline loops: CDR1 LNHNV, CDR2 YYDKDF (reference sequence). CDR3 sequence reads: CATRDGYYSNQPQHF. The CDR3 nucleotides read TGTGCCACCAGGGATGGGTATTATAGCAATCAGCCCCAGCATTTT.

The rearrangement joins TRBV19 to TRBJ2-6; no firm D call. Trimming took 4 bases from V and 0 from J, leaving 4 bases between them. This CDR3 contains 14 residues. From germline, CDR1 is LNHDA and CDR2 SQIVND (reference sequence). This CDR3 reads CASSTDSGANVLTF. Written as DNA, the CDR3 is TGTGCCAGTAGTACGGACTCTGGGGCCAACGTCCTGACTTTC.

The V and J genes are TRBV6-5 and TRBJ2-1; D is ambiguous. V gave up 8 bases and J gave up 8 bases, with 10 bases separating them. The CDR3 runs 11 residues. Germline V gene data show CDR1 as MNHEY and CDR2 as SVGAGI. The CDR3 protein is CASPPYHEQFF. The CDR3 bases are TGTGCCAGCCCACCGTATCATGAGCAGTTCTTC.

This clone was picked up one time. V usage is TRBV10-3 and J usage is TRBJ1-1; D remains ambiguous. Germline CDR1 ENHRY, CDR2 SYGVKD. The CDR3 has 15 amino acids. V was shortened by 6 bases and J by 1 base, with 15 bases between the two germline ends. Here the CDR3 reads CAIRSLETANTEAFF. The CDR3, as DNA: TGTGCCATCAGGAGCCTTGAAACAGCGAACACTGAAGCTTTCTTT.

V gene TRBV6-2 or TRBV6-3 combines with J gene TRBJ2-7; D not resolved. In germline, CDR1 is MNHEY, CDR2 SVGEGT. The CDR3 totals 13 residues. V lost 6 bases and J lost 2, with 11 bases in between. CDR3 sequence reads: CASSFVAAYEQYF. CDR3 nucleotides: TGTGCCAGCAGCTTCGTAGCAGCCTACGAGCAGTACTTC.

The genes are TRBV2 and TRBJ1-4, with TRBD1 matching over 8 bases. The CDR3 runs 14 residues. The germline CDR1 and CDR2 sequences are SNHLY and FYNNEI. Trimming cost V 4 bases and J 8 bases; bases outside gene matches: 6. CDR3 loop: CASSGQGAGEKLFF. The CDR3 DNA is TGTGCCAGCAGTGGTCAGGGGGCCGGGGAAAAACTGTTTTTT.